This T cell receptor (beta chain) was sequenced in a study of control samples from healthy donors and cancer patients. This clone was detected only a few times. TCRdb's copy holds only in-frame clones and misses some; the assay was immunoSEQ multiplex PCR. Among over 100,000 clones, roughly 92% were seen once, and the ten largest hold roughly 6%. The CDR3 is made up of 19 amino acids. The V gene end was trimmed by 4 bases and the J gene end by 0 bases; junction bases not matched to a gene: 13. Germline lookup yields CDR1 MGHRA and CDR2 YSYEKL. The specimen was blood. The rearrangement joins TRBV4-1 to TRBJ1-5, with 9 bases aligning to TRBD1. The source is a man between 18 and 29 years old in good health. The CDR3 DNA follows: TGCGCCAGCAGCCCCCGGGGGACAGGGCTTCTTTTTAGCAATCAGCCCCAGCATTTT. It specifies CASSPRGTGLLFSNQPQHF.